This is a list of T cell receptor beta chains from one sample in a study of OX40 agonist ivuxolimab in advanced cancers. Measured with immunoSEQ multiplex PCR; TCRdb has only the in-frame clones, and not every one. The sample holds about 100,000 clones, 75% to 95% seen once. Material: CD4+ or CD8+ T cells sorted from blood, obtained in a trial of the OX40 agonist ivuxolimab. The source of these receptors is an adult with an advanced solid tumor such as melanoma, head and neck, liver or kidney cancer. Each CDR3 is given with its conserved first and last residue. The order of the fields is V gene, CDR3 protein.

TRBV7-9	CASSLWGWTGQETQYF
TRBV28	CASSLSGGNYGYTF
TRBV4-3	CASSQGASGSTDTQYF
TRBV7-2	CASSLEGTGSYEQYF
TRBV6-6	CASSGTRGQSPEQYF
TRBV7-2	CASSLGSGLGQPQHF
TRBV7-9	CASSLTYSEGQAGNTIYF
TRBV28	CASNTITDRGVEKLFF
TRBV5-1	CASSLEPTTNEKLFF
TRBV25-1	CASSGQINTEAFF
TRBV9	CASSVGWNEQFF
TRBV7-7	CASSLDEFMAGELFF
TRBV9	CASSNSGRVYNEQFF
TRBV7-3	CASSLTSGEYNEQFF
TRBV5-1	CASSPGLETQYF
TRBV7-9	CASSLNRGRGSTDTQYF
TRBV6-5	CASRPDGRTYYEQYF
TRBV7-2	CASSSRPQMADTQYF
TRBV18	CASSPRGALDYGYTF
TRBV5-1	CASSLMGGQGDEQYF
TRBV7-2	CASSLEGYGYTF
TRBV18	CASSPTGTGGSGANVLTF
TRBV9	CASNPSPSSGANVLTF
TRBV18	CASSLGTGRTEAFF
TRBV27	CASSLSPRANEKLFF
TRBV29-1	CSVEDRTARGYTF
TRBV4-2	CASSQDATSGYNEQFF
TRBV5-5	CASSNRVNTEAFF
TRBV9	CASSVVGGLSGANVLTF
TRBV6-6	CASRHQKGGSYNEQFF
TRBV4-1	CASSQDGGLSDGGTNTEAFF
TRBV4-1	CASSQDRSRGTGYNTEAFF
TRBV4-2	CASSQGLRGETQYF
TRBV4-3	CASSQANRRSGYTF